A selection of T cell receptor beta chains follows, all from one sample in a study of blood T cell repertoires in COVID-19. The method was immunoSEQ multiplex PCR; TCRdb's version includes in-frame clones alone and lacks a portion of them. The sample carries fewer than 350,000 clones, about 92% recorded once. Sequencing used peripheral blood. The source is a woman aged 55 to 70 with COVID-19, enrolled during active disease. The CDR3 runs from the conserved cysteine through the conserved F or W.

TRBJ2-1,TRBV30,CAWSVAVLEQFF
TRBJ1-6,TRBV5-5,CASSSAGGSSYNSPLHF
TRBJ1-1,TRBV30,CAWSVLWGAGEAFF
TRBJ1-5,TRBV6-5,CASSLDPYGQPQHF
TRBJ2-7,TRBV11-2,CASSFRRGAYEQYF
TRBJ1-1,TRBV29-1,CSVEGEQGVYTEAFF
TRBJ1-2,TRBV28,CASRTRQGGGYTF
TRBJ1-1,TRBV7-2,CASSLVGARGTEAFF
TRBJ2-1,TRBV5-4,CASSLSGGTVNEQFF
TRBJ1-2,TRBV7-2,CASSSGTGVNYGYTF
TRBJ2-5,TRBV3-1/TRBV3-2,CASSQVGLAGGQETQYF
TRBJ2-3,TRBV7-9,CASSQQGGADTQYF
TRBJ1-6,TRBV18,CASSPMIGRANSPLHF
TRBJ2-4,TRBV18,CASSPPSQGFNIQYF
TRBJ2-7,TRBV7-9,CASSLVRAYEQYF
TRBJ2-7,TRBV30,CAWRTGRYEQYF
TRBJ1-4,TRBV7-6,CASSLGTGGNNLEKLFF
TRBJ1-5,TRBV7-2,CASSFGQVVNQPQHF
TRBJ1-2,TRBV19,CASRRATGNYGYTF
TRBJ1-6,TRBV4-2,CASSQVQGAGNSPLHF
TRBJ2-1,TRBV5-4,CASSWGGGAYNEQFF
TRBJ1-1,TRBV2,CASTGRGNTEAFF
TRBJ2-7,TRBV4-1,CASSWGLAGPYEQYF
TRBJ1-1,TRBV28,CASSAFAGKLNTEAFF
TRBJ2-3,TRBV24-1,CATSDPAADSTDTQYF
TRBJ1-4,TRBV14,CASGTTGGNREKLFF
TRBJ2-6,TRBV27,CASSSYLLQGAGANVLTF
TRBJ2-1,TRBV11-3,CASSLLRGGNNEQFF
TRBJ2-7,TRBV14,CASSGLGGQGVRSGQYF
TRBJ1-6,TRBV14,CASSQDATGADPFLWNSPLHF
TRBJ1-3,TRBV6-6,CASSKLHPSGNTIYF
TRBJ1-4,TRBV5-5,CASSLGLGRVIEKLFF
TRBJ1-1,TRBV7-2,CASSSDRGIEAFF
TRBJ2-7,TRBV10-3,CATSDRAYEQYF
TRBJ1-1,TRBV5-1,CASSPGQGDTEAFF
TRBJ2-7,TRBV7-9,CASSLWTSGYEQYF
TRBJ1-1,TRBV2,CASSGDSQNTEAFF
TRBJ2-7,TRBV5-1,CASSPTSGSYEQYF
TRBJ1-1,TRBV7-9,CASSSGGWVNTEAFF
TRBJ1-3,TRBV12-5,CASGTGQAGNTIYF
TRBJ1-1,TRBV10-2,CASRVQGARGAEAFF
TRBJ1-2,TRBV19,CASSIGARVNYGYTF
TRBJ1-5,TRBV2,CASSRTGVNQPQHF
TRBJ2-7,TRBV6-5,CASSYSINGQGTHF
TRBJ1-1,TRBV7-9,CASSSVDRVRAFF
TRBJ2-3,TRBV7-8,CASLDLGASTDTQYF
TRBJ2-7,TRBV5-1,CASSPGRGARSYEQYF